Below, 20 T cell receptor beta chains from the same sample are listed, as sequenced in a study of blood T cell repertoires in COVID-19. Data came from immunoSEQ multiplex PCR; TCRdb stores just in-frame clones and leaves some out. The table records about 100,000 clones, just under 80% of them present only once. The sample was peripheral blood. These receptors all come from an older man with active or convalescent COVID-19.

This clone was seen ten or more times. The rearrangement joins TRBV6-1 to TRBJ1-6; D ambiguous. In germline, CDR1 is MNHNS, CDR2 SASEGT. Trimming removed 3 bases at V and 6 bases at J, with 24 bases between. CDR3 size: 19 residues. CDR3 loop: CASSEFLKPQDWINSPLHF. In DNA, the CDR3 is TGTGCCAGCAGTGAGTTCCTCAAACCCCAGGACTGGATTAATTCACCCCTCCACTTT.

The J gene is TRBJ2-7, the V gene TRBV29-1, with 7 bases identical to TRBD1. The V and J ends lost 1 base and 5 bases, in that order; junction bases with no gene match: 5. CDR1 is SQVTM, CDR2 ANQGSEA, per germline. CDR3 length equals 13 residues. The CDR3 nucleotides are TGCAGCGTTGAAGGGAAAGGGGGCAACGAGCAGTACTTC. Protein: CSVEGKGGNEQYF.

The chain joins TRBV7-2 to TRBJ1-2; 8 nucleotides line up with TRBD1. CDR3 length: 13 residues. Germline V gene lookup returns CDR1 SGHTA and CDR2 FQGNSA. J was trimmed by 11 bases and V by 6 bases; bases with no gene match: 11. CDR3 sequence reads: CASRNGSTGVYTF. The DNA for the CDR3 is TGTGCCAGCAGAAATGGGTCGACAGGGGTATACACCTTC.

This clone showed up just a few times. The J gene is TRBJ2-4, the V gene TRBV2; the D is unclear. The germline V and J ends were trimmed by 11 bases and 2 bases, with 10 bases remaining between them. The germline V gene has CDR1 SNHLY and CDR2 FYNNEI. CDR3 length: 12 amino acids. The CDR3 DNA reads as TGTGCCTCTTCGGGTACCAAAAACATTCAGTACTTC. It codes for CASSGTKNIQYF.

The chain couples TRBV7-2 to TRBJ2-2, with 9 bases identical to TRBD1. The J segment lost 7 bases and the V segment lost 5 bases, leaving 5 bases of the junction unmatched. CDR1 is SGHTA and CDR2 is FQGNSA in the germline V gene. The CDR3 has 14 amino acids. The CDR3 reads CASSTGQGNGELFF. The CDR3 DNA reads as TGTGCCAGCAGCACGGGACAGGGTAACGGGGAGCTGTTTTTT.

The chain is built from TRBV7-2 and TRBJ2-2; D not certain. The CDR3 extends over 12 amino acids. The V gene lost 3 bases and the J gene lost 4 bases, with 3 bases spanning the gap. Per the germline V gene, CDR1 is SGHTA and CDR2 is FQGNSA. CDR3 in DNA: TGTGCCAGCAGCTTCCTCACCGGGGAGCTGTTTTTT. Translating gives CASSFLTGELFF.

The chain employs TRBV12-3 or TRBV12-4 and TRBJ1-1; TRBD1 aligns across 7 bases. CDR3 length: 13 amino acids. V shed 6 bases, J shed 0 bases, and the junction held 1 base outside the gene matches. For the CDR3, the DNA is TGTGCCAGCAGGACAGGGATGAACACTGAAGCTTTCTTT. Translation: CASRTGMNTEAFF.

V gene TRBV2 combines with J gene TRBJ1-2; D perhaps matches TRBD1 (6 bases). V was clipped by 4 bases and J by 8 bases, with 14 bases between them. Germline-derived CDR1 and CDR2 are SNHLY and FYNNEI. This CDR3 region has 13 residues. The CDR3: CASSVRGQGGYTF. The DNA for the CDR3 is TGTGCCAGCAGTGTGCGGGGGCAAGGCGGCTACACCTTC.

The genes are TRBV2 and TRBJ1-4; D gene uncertain. V was trimmed by 7 bases and J by 7 bases, leaving 16 bases between them. Germline V gene data show CDR1 as SNHLY and CDR2 as FYNNEI. The CDR3 consists of 14 residues. The chain's CDR3 is CASTVDLLGEKLFF. CDR3 nucleotides: TGTGCCAGCACCGTTGACCTCCTAGGTGAAAAACTGTTTTTT.

Comments on this clone: An end of the junction differs from the germline gene, which may be a read error. The sample contains more than one DNA sequence encoding this CDR3. The J gene is TRBJ2-7, the V gene TRBV7-2, with 13 bases matching TRBD2. The CDR3 is 18 residues long. In germline, CDR1 is SGHTA, CDR2 FQGNSA. In DNA form, the CDR3 reads TGTGCCAGCAGTCTGCCGGTACTAGCGGGGGGGAGCTCCTATGAGCAGTACTTC. Translating it yields CASSLPVLAGGSSYEQYF.

V gene TRBV4-2 combines with J gene TRBJ2-2, with 10 bases fitting TRBD2. The V and J ends lost 4 bases and 9 bases, in that order; junction bases with no gene match: 11. CDR3 length: 16 residues. Germline lookup yields CDR1 LGHNA and CDR2 YNFKEQ. CDR3 amino acids: CASSRGLAGDIRELFF. DNA for the CDR3: TGTGCCAGCAGCCGAGGGCTAGCGGGGGATATAAGGGAGCTGTTTTTT.

V gene TRBV5-4 combines with J gene TRBJ1-2; possible D gene TRBD1, 5 bases. Germline CDR1 and CDR2: SGHNT and YYREEE (reference sequence). The CDR3 extends over 14 amino acids. V lost 4 bases and J 2 bases, leaving 12 bases between the germline ends. CDR3 nucleotide sequence: TGTGCCAGCAGCCAACGGGAGGGGAACTATGGCTACACCTTC. The encoded protein is CASSQREGNYGYTF.

J is TRBJ2-3 and V is TRBV24-1, with 11 bases fitting TRBD2. The CDR3 runs to 18 residues. The V segment lost 7 bases and the J segment 5 bases; nucleotides outside the gene matches: 16. The V gene's germline CDR1 is KGHDR and CDR2 SFDVKD. The CDR3 region is CATRPRTSGSGRGDTQYF. The CDR3 coding sequence is TGTGCCACCAGGCCCAGAACTAGCGGGAGTGGTCGGGGAGATACGCAGTATTTT.

This rearrangement joins TRBV21-1 to TRBJ1-6; TRBD1 reflects the table's D call only, with no check against the DNA. TRBV21-1 is given as a pseudogene. The CDR3 is 15 amino acids. CDR3 loop: CASSFPTGNNSPLHF. Written as DNA, the CDR3 is TGTGCCAGCAGCTTCCCGACAGGGAATAATTCACCCCTCCACTTT.

The V gene is TRBV7-2, the J gene TRBJ2-1; D is possibly TRBD2 (7 bases). This CDR3 spans 16 amino acids. V was cut by 4 bases and J by 8 bases, with 21 bases left in between. Germline CDR1 reads SGHTA; CDR2 reads FQGNSA. The CDR3 sequence: CASSSRGRGAGDEQFF. In DNA form, the CDR3 reads TGTGCCAGCAGCTCCCGAGGACGGGGGGCCGGGGATGAGCAGTTCTTC.

The chain joins TRBV7-2 to TRBJ2-1; TRBD2 is a possible D gene (5 bases). In germline, CDR1 is SGHTA, CDR2 FQGNSA. V lost 1 base and J lost 7, with 11 bases in between. This CDR3 contains 14 residues. CDR3: CASSLDPRGNEQFF. For the CDR3, the DNA is TGTGCCAGCAGCTTAGACCCCAGAGGGAATGAGCAGTTCTTC.

By proportion, this clone is large. The rearrangement links TRBV5-6 to TRBJ2-7; the D gene is possibly TRBD1 (5 bases). This CDR3 comprises 15 residues. Trimming shortened V by 0 bases and J by 4 bases, and 14 bases separated the two germline ends. The V gene's germline CDR1 is SGHDT and CDR2 YYEEEE. As DNA, the CDR3 is TGTGCCAGCAGCTTGGTCGGCCAGGGTCGGTACGAGCAGTACTTC. Translated: CASSLVGQGRYEQYF. The complete variable domain, with remaining parts taken from reference TRBV5-6 and TRBJ2-7, reads DAGVTQSPTHLIKTRGQQVTLRCSPKSGHDTVSWYQQALGQGPQFIFQYYEEEERQRGNFPDRFSGHQFPNYSSELNVNALLLGDSALYLCASSLVGQGRYEQYFGPGTRLTVT.

The chain joins TRBV28 to TRBJ1-5, with 7 nucleotides matching TRBD1. V was clipped by 2 bases and J by 0 bases; unmatched bases: 4. Germline V gene lookup returns CDR1 MDHEN and CDR2 SYDVKM. This CDR3 comprises 16 residues. CDR3 protein: CASSLPRQGSNQPQHF. CDR3 DNA: TGTGCCAGCAGTTTACCCCGACAGGGTAGCAATCAGCCCCAGCATTTT.

The chain employs TRBV4-2 and TRBJ1-1, with 11 positions matching TRBD1. The germline gives CDR1 LGHNA, CDR2 YNFKEQ. V trimming: 4 bases; J trimming: 4 bases; junction bases outside the gene matches: 8. This CDR3 has 16 residues. Written as DNA, the CDR3 is TGTGCCAGCAGCCCTGGGACAGGGGGTTTCGGCACTGAAGCTTTCTTT. This encodes CASSPGTGGFGTEAFF.

The chain's CDR3 is CASSRNRGTTGELFF. CDR3 nucleotides: TGCGCCAGCAGCCGAAACAGGGGAACCACCGGGGAGCTGTTTTTT. The V gene is TRBV4-3, the J gene TRBJ2-2; TRBD1 aligns across 7 bases. After removal of 4 bases from V and 4 bases from J, the junction contained 6 bases not matched to a gene. This CDR3 has 15 residues. Looked up from germline, CDR1 is LGHNA and CDR2 is YSLEER.